The TCR beta chain under discussion was sequenced for a study of cytomegalovirus exposure and HLA in healthy donors. The CDR3 contains 15 residues. With V trimmed by 2 bases and J by 6 bases, 10 bases remained unmatched. Germline V gene lookup returns CDR1 SGHTS and CDR2 YDEGEE. Primers for the PCR totalled 60 Vbeta and 13 Jbeta. The authors' processing: In a later analysis, around 12 million of 75 million to 90 million unique beta chains occurred in at least two donors. Profiling relied on immunoSEQ multiplex PCR, and the TCRdb table lists in-frame clones only, not all of them. Clone size and the V and J calls come from that table; the DNA yielded D and trimming. The sample includes 150,000 to 200,000 clones, 65% to 75% of them seen just once.

The source is a human donor in good health. This chain joins TRBV5-8 and TRBJ1-2; 7 bases fit TRBD1. Material for sequencing was PBMCs. The CDR3 spells CASSLLVGDSNGYTF. The CDR3 DNA sequence: TGTGCCAGCAGCTTACTCGTCGGGGACAGTAATGGCTACACCTTC.